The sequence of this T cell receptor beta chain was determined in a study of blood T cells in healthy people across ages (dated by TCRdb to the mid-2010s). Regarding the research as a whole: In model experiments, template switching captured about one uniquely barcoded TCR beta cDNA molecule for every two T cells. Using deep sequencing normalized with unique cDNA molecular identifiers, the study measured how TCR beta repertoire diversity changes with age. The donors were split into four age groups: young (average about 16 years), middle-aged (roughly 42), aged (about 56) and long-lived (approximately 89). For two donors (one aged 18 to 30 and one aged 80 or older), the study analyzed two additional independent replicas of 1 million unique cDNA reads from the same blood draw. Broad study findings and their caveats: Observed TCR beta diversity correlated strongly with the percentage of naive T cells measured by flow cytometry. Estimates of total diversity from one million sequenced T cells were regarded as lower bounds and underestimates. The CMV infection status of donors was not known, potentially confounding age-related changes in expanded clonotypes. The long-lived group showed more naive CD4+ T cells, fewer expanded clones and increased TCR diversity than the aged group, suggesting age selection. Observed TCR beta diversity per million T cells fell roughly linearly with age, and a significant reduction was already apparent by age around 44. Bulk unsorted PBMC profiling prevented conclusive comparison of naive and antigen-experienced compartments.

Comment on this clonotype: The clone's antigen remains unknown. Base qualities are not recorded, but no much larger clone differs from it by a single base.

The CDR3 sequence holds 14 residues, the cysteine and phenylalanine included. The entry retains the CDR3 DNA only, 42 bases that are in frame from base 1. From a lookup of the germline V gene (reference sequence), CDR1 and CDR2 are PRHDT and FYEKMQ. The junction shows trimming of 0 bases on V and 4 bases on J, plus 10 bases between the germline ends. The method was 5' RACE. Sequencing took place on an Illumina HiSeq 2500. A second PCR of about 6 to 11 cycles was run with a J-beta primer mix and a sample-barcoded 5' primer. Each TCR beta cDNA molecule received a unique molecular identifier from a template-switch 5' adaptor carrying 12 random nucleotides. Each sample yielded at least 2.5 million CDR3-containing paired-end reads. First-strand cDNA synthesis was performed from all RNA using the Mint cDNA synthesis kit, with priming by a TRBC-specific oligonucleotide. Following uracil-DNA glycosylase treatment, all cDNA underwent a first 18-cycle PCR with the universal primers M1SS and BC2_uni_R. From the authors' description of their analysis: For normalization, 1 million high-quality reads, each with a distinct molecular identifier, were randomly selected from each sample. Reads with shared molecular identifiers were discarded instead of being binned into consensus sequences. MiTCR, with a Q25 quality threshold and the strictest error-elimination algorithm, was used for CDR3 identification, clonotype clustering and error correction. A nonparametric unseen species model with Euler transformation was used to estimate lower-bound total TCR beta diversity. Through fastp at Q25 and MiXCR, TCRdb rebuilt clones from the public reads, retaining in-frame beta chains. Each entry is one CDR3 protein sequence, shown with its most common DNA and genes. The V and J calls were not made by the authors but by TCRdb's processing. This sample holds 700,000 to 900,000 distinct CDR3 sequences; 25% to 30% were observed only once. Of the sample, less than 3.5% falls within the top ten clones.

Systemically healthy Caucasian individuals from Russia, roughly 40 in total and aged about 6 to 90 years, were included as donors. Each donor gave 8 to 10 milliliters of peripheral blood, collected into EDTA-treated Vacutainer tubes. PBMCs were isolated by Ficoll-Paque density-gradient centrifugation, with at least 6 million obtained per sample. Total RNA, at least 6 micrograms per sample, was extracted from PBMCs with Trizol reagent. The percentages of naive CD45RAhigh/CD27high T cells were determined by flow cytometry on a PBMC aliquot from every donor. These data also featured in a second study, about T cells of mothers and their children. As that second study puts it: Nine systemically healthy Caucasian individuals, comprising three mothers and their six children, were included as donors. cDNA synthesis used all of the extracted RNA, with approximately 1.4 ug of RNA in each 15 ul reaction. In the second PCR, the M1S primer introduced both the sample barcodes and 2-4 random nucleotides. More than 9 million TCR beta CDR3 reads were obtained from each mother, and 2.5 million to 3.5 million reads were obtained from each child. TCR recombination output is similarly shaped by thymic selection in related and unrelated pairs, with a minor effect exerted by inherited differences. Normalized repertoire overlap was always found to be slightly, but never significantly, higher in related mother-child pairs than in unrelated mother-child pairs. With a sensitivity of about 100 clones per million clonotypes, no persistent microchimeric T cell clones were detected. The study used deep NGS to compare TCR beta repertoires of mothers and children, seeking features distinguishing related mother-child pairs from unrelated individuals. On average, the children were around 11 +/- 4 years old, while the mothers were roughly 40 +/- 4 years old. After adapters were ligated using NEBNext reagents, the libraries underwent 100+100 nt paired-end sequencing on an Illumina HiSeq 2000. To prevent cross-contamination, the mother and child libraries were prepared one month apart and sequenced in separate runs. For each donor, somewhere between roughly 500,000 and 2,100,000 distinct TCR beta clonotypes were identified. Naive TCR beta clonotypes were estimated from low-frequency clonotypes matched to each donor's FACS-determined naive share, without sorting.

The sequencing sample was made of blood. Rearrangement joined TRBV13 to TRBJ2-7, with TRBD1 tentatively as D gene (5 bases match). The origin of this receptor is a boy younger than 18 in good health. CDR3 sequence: CASSLGGVKYEQYF. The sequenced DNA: TGTGCCAGCAGCTTAGGAGGGGTCAAGTACGAGCAGTACTTC.